Within the sample, the clone carrying this T cell receptor (beta chain) is medium-sized. This entry comes from a study of lung T cells in sarcoidosis with Löfgren's syndrome. MiXCR, run by TCRdb on the reads, gives a single entry per CDR3 protein. The data hold roughly 19,000 distinct CDR3 sequences, with about 20% observed a single time. The sequenced sample was CD4+ T cells from PBMCs. The source is a human donor with sarcoidosis (Löfgren's syndrome or another form), or a control subject (not recorded which).

This CDR3 is CCSVTDTQYF. The CDR3 coding sequence is TGCTGTAGCGTCACAGATACGCAGTATTTT. The chain is built from TRBV20-1 and TRBJ2-3; D is possibly TRBD2 (5 bases). Looked up from germline, CDR1 is DFQATT and CDR2 is SNEGSKA (reference sequence). This CDR3 is built from 10 residues.